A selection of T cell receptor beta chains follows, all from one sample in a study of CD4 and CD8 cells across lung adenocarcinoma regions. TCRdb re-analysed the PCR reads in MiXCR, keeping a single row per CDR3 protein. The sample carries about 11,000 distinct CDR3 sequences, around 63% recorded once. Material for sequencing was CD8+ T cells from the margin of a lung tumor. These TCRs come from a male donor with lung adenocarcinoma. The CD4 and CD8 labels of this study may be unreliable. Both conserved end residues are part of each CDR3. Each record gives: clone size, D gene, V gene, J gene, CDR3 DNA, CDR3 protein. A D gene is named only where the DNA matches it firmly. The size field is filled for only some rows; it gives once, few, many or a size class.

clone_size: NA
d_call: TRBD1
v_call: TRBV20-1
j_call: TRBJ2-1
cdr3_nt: TGCAGTGCCCCCCGGGACAGGGGGGTGGGGGAGCAGTTCTTC
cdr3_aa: CSAPRDRGVGEQFF

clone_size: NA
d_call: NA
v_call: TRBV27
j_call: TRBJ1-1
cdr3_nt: TGTGCCAGCAGTTTGTCGCGAGGAGGGACTGAAGCTTTCTTT
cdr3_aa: CASSLSRGGTEAFF

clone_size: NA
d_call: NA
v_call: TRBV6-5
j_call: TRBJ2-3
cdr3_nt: TGTGCCAGCATTCCCGAGAGGGGCAGGAGAGATACGCAGTATTTT
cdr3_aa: CASIPERGRRDTQYF

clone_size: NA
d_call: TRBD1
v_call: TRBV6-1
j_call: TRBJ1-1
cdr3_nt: TGTGCCAGCAGATTCCGGGACAGGGATCCTGAAGCTTTCTTT
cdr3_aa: CASRFRDRDPEAFF

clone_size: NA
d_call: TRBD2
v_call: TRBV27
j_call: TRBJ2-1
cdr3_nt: TGTGCCAGCAGTTATCTAGCGGGAAGCGGCAATGAGCAGTTCTTC
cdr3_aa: CASSYLAGSGNEQFF

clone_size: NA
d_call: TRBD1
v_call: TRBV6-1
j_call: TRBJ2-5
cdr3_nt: TGTGCCAGCAGCCCCACAGGGGGTGGAGAGACCCAGTACTTC
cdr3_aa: CASSPTGGGETQYF

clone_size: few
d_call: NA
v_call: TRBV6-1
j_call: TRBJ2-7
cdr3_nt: TGTGCCAGCACACTTGACCGGGACGATAGCTCCTACGAGCAGTACTTC
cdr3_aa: CASTLDRDDSSYEQYF

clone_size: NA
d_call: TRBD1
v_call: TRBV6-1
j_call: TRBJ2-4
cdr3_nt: TGTGCCAGCAGTGAAGCCGGGACAGGGGCCAAGGACATTCAGTACTTC
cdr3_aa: CASSEAGTGAKDIQYF

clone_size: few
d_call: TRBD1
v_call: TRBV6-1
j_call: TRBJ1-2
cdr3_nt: TGTGCCAGCAGAACCGACAGGGACCCCTATGGCTACACCTTC
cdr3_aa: CASRTDRDPYGYTF

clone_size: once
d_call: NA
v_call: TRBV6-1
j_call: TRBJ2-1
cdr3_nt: TGTGCCAGCGGGGAGCCCGGGGCAGGGGACCGGGATACGCAGTATTTC
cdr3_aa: CASGEPGAGDRDTQYF

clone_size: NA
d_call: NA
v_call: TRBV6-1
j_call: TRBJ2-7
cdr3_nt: TGTGCCAGCAGTGAAGGACCGGTTAGCTCCTACGAGCAGTACTTC
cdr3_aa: CASSEGPVSSYEQYF

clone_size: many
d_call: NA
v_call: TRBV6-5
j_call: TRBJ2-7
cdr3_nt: TGTGCCAGCAGTTACTCGACCAGCGGGCGGGACTACGAGCAGTACTTC
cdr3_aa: CASSYSTSGRDYEQYF

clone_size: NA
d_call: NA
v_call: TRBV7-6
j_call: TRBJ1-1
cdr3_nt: TGTGCCAGCAGCAAGGACCAGAACACTGAAGCTTTCTTT
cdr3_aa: CASSKDQNTEAFF